A selection of T cell receptor beta chains follows, all from one sample in a study of cytomegalovirus exposure and HLA in healthy donors. TCRdb's table, derived via immunoSEQ multiplex PCR, lists solely in-frame clones and lacks some. The sample holds about 150,000 clones, 80% to 90% seen once. Sequences were obtained from PBMCs. The origin of the receptors is a young woman in good health and CMV-seronegative. The conserved cysteine and the conserved F or W are not part of the CDR3 here. The order of the fields is J gene, V gene, CDR3 protein.

J gene: TRBJ2-3
V gene: TRBV13
CDR3 protein: ASSFWTSGIEQPQY

J gene: TRBJ1-5
V gene: TRBV7-9
CDR3 protein: ASGTGNQPQH

J gene: TRBJ2-1
V gene: TRBV30
CDR3 protein: AWSTSGINEQF

J gene: TRBJ1-3
V gene: TRBV10-1
CDR3 protein: ASSEAGEGNTIY

J gene: TRBJ2-7
V gene: TRBV9
CDR3 protein: ASSVGISGECYEQY

J gene: TRBJ1-2
V gene: TRBV7-2
CDR3 protein: ASSLQGAYGYT

J gene: TRBJ2-3
V gene: TRBV28
CDR3 protein: ASSFLRNTDTQY

J gene: TRBJ2-3
V gene: TRBV21-1
CDR3 protein: AGGGGNVTDTQY

J gene: TRBJ2-7
V gene: TRBV5-4
CDR3 protein: ASSSGDPTSYEQY

J gene: TRBJ1-2
V gene: TRBV7-2
CDR3 protein: ASSLSWDRAYGYT

J gene: TRBJ2-7
V gene: TRBV12-5
CDR3 protein: ASGLATGAAYEQY

J gene: TRBJ2-1
V gene: TRBV5-1
CDR3 protein: ASSFHRGNEQF

J gene: TRBJ2-2
V gene: TRBV19
CDR3 protein: ASSISQGSRELF

J gene: NA
V gene: TRBV7-7
CDR3 protein: ASSYDGTGTYEQY

J gene: TRBJ1-2
V gene: TRBV29-1
CDR3 protein: SVEETTGVYGYT

J gene: TRBJ2-3
V gene: TRBV5-1
CDR3 protein: ASSLAAQRLPDTQY

J gene: TRBJ1-2
V gene: TRBV10-3
CDR3 protein: AISTLEGQRVYGYT

J gene: TRBJ1-2
V gene: TRBV7-8
CDR3 protein: ASSLRSVNYGYT

J gene: TRBJ2-3
V gene: TRBV7-2
CDR3 protein: ASSSSSGTYTDTQY

J gene: TRBJ2-7
V gene: TRBV18
CDR3 protein: ASSLGGSAYEQY

J gene: TRBJ1-2
V gene: TRBV6-4
CDR3 protein: AIIFRGPRDGYT

J gene: TRBJ1-3
V gene: TRBV30
CDR3 protein: AWTGSGNTIY

J gene: TRBJ2-2
V gene: TRBV28
CDR3 protein: ASSSQVASGTYTGELF

J gene: TRBJ2-1
V gene: TRBV29-1
CDR3 protein: SVEEGLVYNEQF

J gene: TRBJ2-7
V gene: TRBV18
CDR3 protein: ASSPQGQEQY

J gene: TRBJ2-5
V gene: TRBV15
CDR3 protein: ATSSAAKTQY

J gene: TRBJ1-3
V gene: TRBV30
CDR3 protein: AWSFNSGNTIY

J gene: TRBJ2-1
V gene: TRBV6-5
CDR3 protein: ASSSIAGNEQF

J gene: TRBJ2-5
V gene: TRBV27
CDR3 protein: ASSLFEETQY

J gene: TRBJ1-1
V gene: TRBV5-1
CDR3 protein: ASSFEEGWTEAF

J gene: TRBJ1-3
V gene: TRBV7-8
CDR3 protein: ASSGDRGRFLGNTIY

J gene: TRBJ1-2
V gene: TRBV28
CDR3 protein: ATSYGDRTNYGYT

J gene: TRBJ2-5
V gene: TRBV27
CDR3 protein: ASSIHSGGETQY

J gene: TRBJ2-3
V gene: TRBV7-4
CDR3 protein: ASIGGGPRTDTQY

J gene: TRBJ2-7
V gene: TRBV4-1
CDR3 protein: ASSLSLGAGDRYEQY

J gene: TRBJ1-6
V gene: TRBV2
CDR3 protein: ASSPDRVSPLH

J gene: TRBJ2-5
V gene: TRBV7-9
CDR3 protein: ASSAGKQETQY

J gene: TRBJ2-5
V gene: TRBV11-2
CDR3 protein: ASSFGAGGRKETQY

J gene: TRBJ2-2
V gene: TRBV5-1
CDR3 protein: ASSIPGQGTGELF

J gene: NA
V gene: TRBV13
CDR3 protein: ASSLGLGGYEQY

J gene: TRBJ1-2
V gene: TRBV6-5
CDR3 protein: ASSQSGTGQGYT

J gene: TRBJ1-1
V gene: TRBV5-1
CDR3 protein: ASSRGQVGRNTEAF

J gene: TRBJ2-7
V gene: TRBV27
CDR3 protein: ASTPRHSRFYEQY

J gene: TRBJ2-3
V gene: TRBV2
CDR3 protein: ASSLNPAVTDTQY

J gene: TRBJ1-3
V gene: TRBV11-2
CDR3 protein: ASSSSPRGQTGNTIY

J gene: TRBJ2-5
V gene: TRBV6-6
CDR3 protein: ASRTLGDRGKETQY

J gene: TRBJ2-7
V gene: TRBV27
CDR3 protein: ASSSEYEQY

J gene: TRBJ2-7
V gene: TRBV9
CDR3 protein: ASSGTGVEQY

J gene: TRBJ2-3
V gene: TRBV5-1
CDR3 protein: ASSWFRGGTGGHRRTDTQY

J gene: TRBJ1-6
V gene: TRBV9
CDR3 protein: ASSVEGTGPYNSPLH

J gene: TRBJ2-1
V gene: TRBV19
CDR3 protein: ASRGVWTSGIDEQF